This T cell receptor (beta chain) was recovered during a study of siplizumab effects on memory and regulatory T cells. Notes on the study in general: The authors did not confirm suppressive function in proliferating Tregs from siplizumab cultures. Alloreactive sequences tracing back to unstimulated CD4+ memory cells were significantly reduced by siplizumab. Naive versus memory phenotype went unassigned for roughly 75-97% of proliferating CD4+ or CD8+ clones.

The CDR3 is made up of 12 amino acids. Trimming removed 1 base at V and 6 bases at J, with 6 bases between. From germline, CDR1 is SGHVS and CDR2 FNYEAQ. Profiled with immunoSEQ multiplex PCR; TCRdb holds only in-frame clones, not every one. The sample yields approximately 100,000 clones, 93% seen once. Worth noting for this clone: Its cognate antigen is unknown.

V is TRBV7-6 and J is TRBJ2-5, with D unclear. The source of this sequence is a human donor in good health. Sequencing input: non-Treg CD4+ T cells sorted from blood. The CDR3 protein is CASSLGRQTQYF. The CDR3 coding sequence is TGTGCCAGCAGCTTAGGCAGGCAGACCCAGTACTTC.